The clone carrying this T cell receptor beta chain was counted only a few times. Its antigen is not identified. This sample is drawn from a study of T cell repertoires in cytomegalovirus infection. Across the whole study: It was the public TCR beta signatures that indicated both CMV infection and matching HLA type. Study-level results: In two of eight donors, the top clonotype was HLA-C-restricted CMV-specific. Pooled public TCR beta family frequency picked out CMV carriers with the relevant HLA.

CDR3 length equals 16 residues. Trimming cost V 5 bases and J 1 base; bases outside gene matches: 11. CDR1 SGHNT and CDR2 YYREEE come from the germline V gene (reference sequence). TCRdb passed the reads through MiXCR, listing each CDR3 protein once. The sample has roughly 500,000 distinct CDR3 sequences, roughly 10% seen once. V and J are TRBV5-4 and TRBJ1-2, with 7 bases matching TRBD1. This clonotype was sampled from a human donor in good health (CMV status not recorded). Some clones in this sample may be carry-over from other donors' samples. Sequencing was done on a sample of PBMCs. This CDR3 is CASREGTARNNYGYTF. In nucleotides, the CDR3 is TGTGCCAGCAGGGAGGGGACAGCCAGAAATAACTATGGCTACACCTTC.